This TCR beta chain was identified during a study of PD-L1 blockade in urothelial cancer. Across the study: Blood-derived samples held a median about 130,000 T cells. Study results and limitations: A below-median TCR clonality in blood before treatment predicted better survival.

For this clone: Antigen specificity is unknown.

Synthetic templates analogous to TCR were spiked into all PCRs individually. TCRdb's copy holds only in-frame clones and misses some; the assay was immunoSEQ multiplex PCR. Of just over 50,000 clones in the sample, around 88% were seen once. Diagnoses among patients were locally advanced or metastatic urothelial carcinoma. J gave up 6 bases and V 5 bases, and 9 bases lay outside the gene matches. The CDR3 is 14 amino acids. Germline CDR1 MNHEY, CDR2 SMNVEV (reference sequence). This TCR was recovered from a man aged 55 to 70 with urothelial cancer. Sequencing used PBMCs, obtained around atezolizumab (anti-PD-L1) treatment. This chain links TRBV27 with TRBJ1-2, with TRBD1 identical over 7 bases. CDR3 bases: TGTGCCAGCAGTCCTTCCCGGGGACAGCATGGCTACACCTTC. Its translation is CASSPSRGQHGYTF.